This T cell receptor (beta chain) was captured by sequencing in a study of cytomegalovirus exposure and HLA in healthy donors (dated by TCRdb to 2017 to 2019). Regarding the research as a whole: An earlier analysis of some 600 of the donors reported over 250 Gb of sequence data and 90 million to 120 million unique TCR beta sequences obtained from some 200 million T cells. Because of strong linkage in the cohort, roughly five DR-DQ haplotypes were treated as single units for association and clustering. Genome-wide SNP genotypes for about three fifths of the 666 donors were used in a later genetic analysis, which treated that subset as a discovery cohort. Approximately 300 gigabases of sequencing data and around 85 million unique TCR sequences made up an early release that covered approximately 700 HLA-typed donors. The study was designed to test whether signatures of past pathogen exposure could be identified by cataloging public T cell receptors. The T cell repertoires of 670 or so subjects were profiled by immunosequencing and related to cytomegalovirus serostatus. Every repertoire in the discovery cohort had been generated on one and the same sequencing platform. A later analysis re-examined previously published TCR beta repertoires from several hundred donors and added high-resolution HLA genotyping to investigate patterns of TCR occurrence. The number of donors typed differed by locus, with about 629-640 for A, B, C, DRB1 and DQB1, more than 500 for DQA1, approximately 580 for DPA1, and some 440 for DPB1. An earlier analysis of fewer than 750 of the donors used high-throughput TCR beta sequencing to judge whether each TCR beta V gene segment behaved as functional or pseudogenic. The later analysis used no new phenotypic data to find candidate immune exposures, relying instead on TCR beta sequences and their occurrence across donors. Of the approximately 400 genotyped donors, over 80% were placed in the genetic ancestry cluster associated with self-reported Caucasian donors. Alongside the repertoire data, information on donor age, sex, ethnicity and CMV serostatus was compiled. The study combined high-throughput TCR immunosequencing, statistical association of individual TCRs with disease status, and machine learning to predict cytomegalovirus infection status. Among about 400 genotyped donors of the cohort, an average of around 220,000 unique TCR beta nucleotide sequences was sequenced per donor, of which approximately 18% were non-productive. In addition to the first cohort of 500 to 850 subjects, a separate validation cohort of approximately 110 different subjects was used. HLA typing covered class I and class II loci at four-digit resolution.

The cohort was made up of around 720 healthy bone marrow donors. At the time of sampling, all cohort members were nominally healthy, though unrecorded immune exposures were likely present. The donor was CMV seropositive and belonged to the group of a few hundred seropositive cohort members. Each donor provided a peripheral blood sample, and peripheral blood mononuclear cells were used for TCR beta sequencing. The Qiagen DNeasy Blood Extraction Kit was used to extract genomic DNA from the blood cell samples. The research as a whole found: Most TCR sequences were seen in very few donors, while some public TCRs were found in many individuals. According to a later analysis, TCR association rates differed among HLA loci, with DRB1 alleles showing the most associated TCRs and HLA-C alleles showing the fewest. At a false discovery rate of 0.05, a later analysis linked 16,951 TCR beta sequences to specific HLA alleles. In a later genetic analysis, a missense DCLRE1C variant was associated with V-gene and J-gene trimming of TCR beta chains, and the association was replicated in an independent cohort. Compared with the approximately 710-donor mean, donors in an Asian-associated ancestry cluster had fewer N-insertions in productive TCRs, according to a later genetic analysis. Linkage disequilibrium might explain the correlated functional status among segregating V segments, but an unknown experimental factor could not be excluded. The presence/absence analyses assumed that sequencing depth was roughly uniform across donors, and that assumption may not be true. Because some donors lacked HLA typing at each locus, the association tests relied only on the typed subset. A group of highly shared sequence variants was considered likely to be a technical artifact of the sequencing pipeline. Several of the top co-occurrence clusters appeared to be linked to parvovirus B19, influenza, CMV and Epstein-Barr virus, according to a later analysis. The cohort was sequenced for TCR beta chains only, and without alpha or paired-chain data the features that could be detected were limited. The authors suggested that the approach could potentially be generalized to other disease states and immunological phenotypes. Immune exposure information for the cohort was limited to CMV serostatus. Because counts were too low, around 18 rarely observed V segments, including chromosome 9 orphons, were left out of the earlier analysis of approximately 500 of the donors. Most CMV-associated TCR beta chains appeared to be HLA-restricted in a later analysis, and the HLA associations seemed to be driven largely by CMV exposure. In an earlier analysis of about 600 of the donors, most TCR beta V segments appeared in productive rearrangements about 87% or about 30% of the time, broadly matching IMGT annotations. A further reported finding was that TCR beta sequences accurately predicted the HLA-A and HLA-B alleles for most subjects in the first cohort. A later analysis found that HLA-associated TCR beta chains were more clonally expanded and had lower generation probabilities than equally common non-associated chains. The classifier was reported to diagnose cytomegalovirus status with high specificity and sensitivity in both the original and validation cohorts. When HLA alleles, especially DR and DQ, strongly co-occurred, TCR associations were difficult to assign to individual alleles. A total of fewer than 200 TCR beta chains were listed by the study as associated with cytomegalovirus. The 87-base-pair reads could not distinguish some IMGT-functional V segments, including TRBV6-2 and TRBV6-3, so those segments were excluded. In vitro tests confirmed that a few of the cytomegalovirus-associated TCR beta chains recognize cytomegalovirus antigens.

Receptor libraries were prepared by the immunoSEQ multiplex PCR assay. The multiplex PCR relied on a mix of 60 forward primers for TCR Vbeta segments and 13 reverse primers for TCR Jbeta segments. The CDR3 region of rearranged TCR beta genes was amplified from genomic DNA by a multiplex PCR assay. On the Illumina HiSeq System, the amplified TCR beta libraries were sequenced as 87-base-pair reads. As for the original processing: A later analysis tallied tens of millions of unique TCR beta chains across the 666 repertoires, and approximately 12 million of those chains were shared by two or more donors. Raw reads were error-corrected and collapsed into unique sequences by a nearest-neighbor algorithm in which closely related sequences were merged to remove PCR and sequencing errors. CDR3 sequences were aligned to IMGT reference sequences to assign V, D and J gene segments. For a sequence to be retained, a match of at least six nucleotides to both a V gene segment and a J gene segment was required. Rearrangements were classified as productive when the CDR3 lacked stop codons and remained in frame with V and J, and all other rearrangements were classified as non-productive. Following IMGT convention, CDR3 was defined as the stretch from the second conserved V-encoded cysteine up to the conserved J-encoded phenylalanine. The earlier analysis of 500 to 600 of the donors excluded sequences that lacked an unambiguous match to a single V gene segment. An earlier analysis of 587 of the donors classified V segments as functional when productive rearrangements were above 56.7% and as segregating when the standard deviation between donors was above 5%. A statistical classification framework was built for diagnosing cytomegalovirus status from the catalog of TCR beta chain sequences. In a later analysis, TCR nucleotide sequences were compared against IMGT/GENE-DB human TR gene sequences so that V and J genes could be assigned. Using the TCRdist pipeline, a later analysis assigned CDR3 sequences along with most-parsimonious VDJ recombination scenarios. A later analysis defined each TCR beta chain by its CDR3 amino acid sequence plus V-gene family, and excluded reads lacking a unique V-gene family. As a way to deal with suspected cross-contamination and a sequencing artifact, a later analysis dropped 592 nucleotide sequences that were highly shared and had low generation probability. A later analysis calculated a clonal expansion index for each public chain from normalized within-repertoire ranks of inferred template counts. In a later analysis, generation probabilities were computed using a VDJ recombination model fitted to out-of-frame rearrangements, and the results were checked against IGoR. A later analysis scored TCR-TCR, TCR-HLA and TCR-CMV co-occurrence with hypergeometric tests, applying a repertoire-size bias correction to TCR pairs. In a later analysis, false discovery rates were estimated by permuting HLA or CMV assignments 20 times. A later analysis grouped co-occurring TCRs with DBSCAN, adding TCRdist sequence similarity when clustering within HLA-allele-positive subsets. Co-occurrence clustering excluded repertoires with fewer than 30,000 or more than 120,000 public chains, plus five with anomalous nucleotide sharing. TCRdb carries this immuneACCESS record with in-frame sequences only. Its versions omit some clonotypes, under half of them owing to an unresolved V gene in the studies checked, with the rest unexplained. Clone size and V and J calls were adopted from that table, with D and trimming inferred from the DNA. In this sample the table shows some 150,000 clones, roughly 70% of which occur a single time. The top ten clonotypes cover less than 5% of the sample.

This clone occurred once. Its antigen is unknown. No much larger clonotype is one base removed from it; base qualities were not supplied. Clipping removes 2 bases from V and 6 bases from J, with 5 as the unmatched junction base count. Looking up the germline V gene yields CDR1 SGHDT and CDR2 YYEEEE. The CDR3 holds 15 amino acids from the cysteine to the phenylalanine. Only the CDR3 portion is preserved as DNA: 45 bases, with reading frame beginning at the first base. What was sequenced was PBMCs. This clonotype was sampled from a man between 45 and 60 years old in good health and CMV-seropositive. This sequence uses TRBV5-6 and TRBJ1-4; TRBD1 aligns with 9 central bases. The DNA reads TGTGCCAGCAGCTTTCGGGACAGGGCTTATGAAAAACTGTTTTTT. This encodes CASSFRDRAYEKLFF.